The clone carrying this T cell receptor beta chain was seen a single time. The source of the sample is a study of cytomegalovirus exposure and HLA in healthy donors. This CDR3 has 14 residues. J lost 7 bases, V lost 3 bases, and 3 bases had no gene match. CDR1 and CDR2 (germline): SGHDT, YYEEEE. Clones were sequenced by immunoSEQ multiplex PCR, and TCRdb holds only the in-frame ones, with some missing. The sample has 85,000 to 90,000 clones, approximately 96% seen once; the top ten hold roughly 0.82%. V is TRBV5-6 and J is TRBJ1-5, with 11 bases lining up with TRBD1. This TCR came from a man between 18 and 35 years old in good health and CMV-seronegative. Sequencing was done on a sample of PBMCs. As DNA, the CDR3 is TGTGCCAGCAGCTCCGGGACAGGGGGGCAGCCCCAGCATTTT. Its protein is CASSSGTGGQPQHF.